The next 28 T cell receptor beta chains were all read from a single sample in a study of beta chain features in type 1 diabetes. Their antigens remain unidentified. Study results and limitations: All four CD4+ subsets from Type 1 diabetes patients carried moderately but significantly shorter TCRB CDR3s.

The sequenced template was cDNA made from the entire isolated RNA. The repertoire was sequenced with immunoSEQ multiplex PCR; TCRdb's copy has only in-frame clones and lacks some. Of some 190,000 clones listed, 7% to 9% are singletons. The source material was central memory CD4+ T cells from blood. All receptors come from a man aged 18-30 years with type 1 diabetes.

This clone has only a few counts. The chain joins TRBV9 to TRBJ2-5; D is perhaps TRBD2 (6 bases). CDR1 and CDR2 (germline): SGDLS, YYNGEE. The CDR3 contains 15 residues. Trimming left V 4 bases short and J 2 bases short, with 15 bases between. CDR3 nucleotides: TGTGCCAGCAGCTCCAATAGCGGCTCGCAAGAGACCCAGTACTTC. Amino acid sequence: CASSSNSGSQETQYF.

This clone was found a few times. The chain employs TRBV30 and TRBJ2-7; 9 nucleotides match TRBD1. The J segment lost 5 bases and the V segment lost 2 bases, leaving 4 bases of the junction unmatched. Germline values: CDR1 GTSNPN, CDR2 SVGIG (reference sequence). The CDR3 length is 13 residues. CDR3 in DNA: TGTGCCTGGAGTCGGACAGGGGTCCACGAGCAGTACTTC. Its protein product is CAWSRTGVHEQYF.

This clone was observed a handful of times. The V gene is TRBV9, the J gene TRBJ2-7; 11 bases are a match to TRBD2. V shed 1 base, J shed 3 bases, and the junction held 6 bases outside the gene matches. The CDR3 runs 16 residues. Germline lookup yields CDR1 SGDLS and CDR2 YYNGEE. CDR3: CASSVTGTSGNYEQYF. CDR3 nucleotides: TGTGCCAGCAGCGTAACCGGGACTAGCGGAAACTACGAGCAGTACTTC.

The chain links TRBV6-1 to TRBJ1-4, with D tentatively TRBD1 (5 bases). Germline-derived CDR1 and CDR2 are MNHNS and SASEGT. The V gene lost 4 bases and the J gene lost 8 bases, with 11 bases spanning the gap. This CDR3 comprises 13 residues. DNA for the CDR3: TGTGCCAGCAGTGTTCAGGGTGGCGAAAAACTGTTTTTT. Translating it yields CASSVQGGEKLFF.

This sequence joins TRBV28 and TRBJ1-1, with unresolved D. Germline V gene lookup returns CDR1 MDHEN and CDR2 SYDVKM. The CDR3 sequence is 14 residues long. The V gene lost 6 bases and the J gene lost 3 bases, with 14 bases spanning the gap. CDR3: CASSRDLTDTEAFF. Written as DNA, the CDR3 is TGTGCCAGCAGCCGGGATCTCACGGACACTGAAGCTTTCTTT.

The chain has TRBV7-2 and TRBJ2-7; 8 bases agree with TRBD1. This CDR3 spans 14 amino acids. J gave up 7 bases and V 4 bases, and 9 bases lay outside the gene matches. Germline V CDR1 and CDR2: SGHTA, FQGNSA. Here the CDR3 DNA reads TGTGCCAGCAGCTCGTGGACAGGGCACGGGGAGCAGTACTTC. This translates into CASSSWTGHGEQYF. The whole variable domain, remainder taken from reference TRBV7-2 and TRBJ2-7, is GAGVSQSPSNKVTEKGKDVELRCDPISGHTALYWYRQSLGQGLEFLIYFQGNSAPDKSGLPSDRFSAERTGGSVSTLTIQRTQQEDSAVYLCASSSWTGHGEQYFGPGTRLTVT.

This chain connects TRBV5-4 to TRBJ1-1, with 7 positions matching TRBD1. V was pared by 3 bases and J by 1 base, with 3 bases of the junction left unmatched. Germline V CDR1 and CDR2: SGHNT, YYREEE (reference sequence). This CDR3 is 14 amino acids long. The CDR3 loop is CASSSYRGNTEAFF. As DNA, the CDR3 is TGTGCCAGCAGCTCTTACAGGGGGAACACTGAAGCTTTCTTT.

This clone was observed a handful of times. This chain connects TRBV5-1 to TRBJ2-1; no clear D gene. This CDR3 contains 14 residues. V dropped 4 bases and J dropped 8 bases, with 16 bases sitting between them. The germline gives CDR1 SGHRS, CDR2 YFSETQ. The CDR3 bases are TGCGCCAGCAGCGAACAGCTGGTTAGGTATGAGCAGTTCTTC. Amino acids: CASSEQLVRYEQFF.

This clone was observed at least ten times. The V gene is TRBV29-1, the J gene TRBJ1-1; D call uncertain. The length of the CDR3 is 11 residues. Germline V gene lookup returns CDR1 SQVTM and CDR2 ANQGSEA. Trimming took off 5 bases at V and 1 base at J, with 5 bases between the two ends. The chain's CDR3 is CSVLGNTEAFF. CDR3 DNA: TGCAGCGTTCTAGGGAACACTGAAGCTTTCTTT.

The chain has TRBV9 and TRBJ2-3; D not certain. Germline lookup yields CDR1 SGDLS and CDR2 YYNGEE. Deletions cut 0 bases from V and 2 bases from J, with 10 bases between. CDR3 size: 15 residues. CDR3 in DNA: TGTGCCAGCAGCGTAGATGCAGGAACCACAGATACGCAGTATTTT. The encoded protein is CASSVDAGTTDTQYF.

The sample holds many counts of this clone. V is TRBV18 and J is TRBJ1-1; the D is unclear. Germline V gene lookup returns CDR1 KGHSH and CDR2 LQKENI. The CDR3 runs to 15 residues. The ends were cut back, 0 bases at V and 0 bases at J, with 8 bases in the middle. Here the CDR3 DNA reads TGTGCCAGCTCACCACCATCGGTTATGAACACTGAAGCTTTCTTT. Amino acid sequence: CASSPPSVMNTEAFF.

This clone was recorded a few times. The gene calls are TRBV5-1 and TRBJ2-7; 10 bases match TRBD2. The length of the CDR3 is 15 residues. CDR1 SGHRS and CDR2 YFSETQ come from the germline V gene. Trimming took 3 bases from V and 7 from J; bases not matched to a gene: 10. CDR3 DNA: TGCGCCAGCAGCTCGGCTAGCGGGAGTTCGGGGGAGCAGTACTTC. Amino acids: CASSSASGSSGEQYF.

V usage is TRBV6-6 and J usage is TRBJ1-2, with unresolved D. The CDR3 totals 13 residues. CDR1 MNHNY and CDR2 SVGAGI come from the germline V gene (reference sequence). V lost 2 bases and J 7 bases, leaving 11 bases between the germline ends. The CDR3 reads CASSYGTSGGYTF. The CDR3 bases are TGTGCCAGCAGTTACGGCACTTCGGGTGGCTACACCTTC.

The chain combines TRBV7-6 with TRBJ1-5, with 9 bases matching TRBD1. The CDR3 extends over 16 amino acids. Germline-derived CDR1 and CDR2 are SGHVS and FNYEAQ. The J segment lost 1 base and the V segment lost 3 bases, leaving 4 bases of the junction unmatched. CDR3 nucleotide sequence: TGTGCCAGCAGCTTTCCCGGGACAGGGAGCAATCAGCCCCAGCATTTT. Its protein is CASSFPGTGSNQPQHF.

The rearrangement uses TRBV11-3 and TRBJ2-1; the match to TRBD2 covers 13 bases. With 5 bases clipped from V and 5 bases from J, the junction kept 6 bases outside the gene matches. The V gene's germline CDR1 is SGHNT and CDR2 YENEEA. This CDR3 spans 16 amino acids. The CDR3 coding sequence is TGTGCCAGCAGCCCATTGGGGACTAGCGGGGACAATGAGCAGTTCTTC. Translating it yields CASSPLGTSGDNEQFF.

This clone was detected a few times. The chain couples TRBV7-2 to TRBJ2-7, with D perhaps TRBD1 (6 bases). The germline gives CDR1 SGHTA, CDR2 FQGNSA. The germline V and J ends were trimmed by 2 bases and 0 bases, with 8 bases remaining between them. This CDR3 is built from 14 residues. CDR3 DNA sequence: TGTGCCAGCAGCTTAACAGGGAACTCCTACGAGCAGTACTTC. Translation: CASSLTGNSYEQYF.

In this sample, this clone turned up a few times. The chain combines TRBV10-3 with TRBJ2-7, with 11 bases fitting TRBD1. Germline-derived CDR1 and CDR2 are ENHRY and SYGVKD. CDR3 length: 13 amino acids. V dropped 11 bases and J dropped 4; count of bases not matched to a gene: 7. The CDR3 protein is CAGGQGARYEQYF. The CDR3 region has the DNA TGTGCCGGAGGACAGGGGGCGAGATACGAGCAGTACTTC.

This clone was seen only a few times. This chain uses TRBV19 with TRBJ2-5; D unclear. CDR1 and CDR2 (germline): LNHDA, SQIVND (reference sequence). Trimming removed 6 bases at V and 0 bases at J, with 14 bases between. There are 15 residues in the CDR3. The CDR3: CASSRIEANQETQYF. For the CDR3, the DNA is TGTGCCAGTAGCCGGATCGAGGCAAACCAAGAGACCCAGTACTTC. Together with reference TRBV19 and TRBJ2-5, the CDR3 gives the full variable domain: DGGITQSPKYLFRKEGQNVTLSCEQNLNHDAMYWYRQDPGQGLRLIYYSQIVNDFQKGDIAEGYSVSREKKESFPLTVTSAQKNPTAFYLCASSRIEANQETQYFGPGTRLLVL.

J is TRBJ2-2 and V is TRBV18; 7 bases map to TRBD2. This CDR3 is built from 16 residues. Germline trimming cut 0 bases from V and 1 base from J; bases unmatched to any gene: 2. Germline V lookup: CDR1 KGHSH, CDR2 LQKENI. Here the CDR3 DNA reads TGTGCCAGCTCACCACCCGGGGGGTGGAACACCGGGGAGCTGTTTTTT. Amino acids: CASSPPGGWNTGELFF. The variable domain in full, completed from reference TRBV18 and TRBJ2-2, reads NAGVMQNPRHLVRRRGQEARLRCSPMKGHSHVYWYRQLPEEGLKFMVYLQKENIIDESGMPKERFSAEFPKEGPSILRIQQVVRGDSAAYFCASSPPGGWNTGELFFGEGSRLTVL.

This clone turned up a few times. The rearrangement uses TRBV7-2 and TRBJ2-3, with TRBD2 matching over 8 bases. V trimming: 4 bases; J trimming: 4 bases; junction bases outside the gene matches: 10. Germline V gene data show CDR1 as SGHTA and CDR2 as FQGNSA. The CDR3 is 16 residues long. CDR3 protein: CASSSLLAGIADTQYF. The CDR3 nucleotides read TGTGCCAGCAGCTCTCTCTTAGCGGGAATCGCAGATACGCAGTATTTT.

The V call is TRBV18, the J call TRBJ1-2; TRBD1 matches at 7 bases. CDR1 is KGHSH and CDR2 is LQKENI in the germline V gene. There are 14 residues in the CDR3. V lost 4 bases, J lost 2 bases, and 4 bases stayed unmatched. CDR3 DNA sequence: TGTGCCAGCTCACGAATACAGGGGAACTATGGCTACACCTTC. Encoded protein: CASSRIQGNYGYTF.

The J gene is TRBJ2-3, the V gene TRBV28; 15 bases align to TRBD2. The length of the CDR3 is 16 residues. Germline values: CDR1 MDHEN, CDR2 SYDVKM. V lost 4 bases and J lost 5; bases outside the gene matches: 4. As DNA, the CDR3 is TGTGCCAGCAGTTACCCGGGACTAGCGGGGGGAGATACGCAGTATTTT. Translating gives CASSYPGLAGGDTQYF.

This clone has at least ten counts. This CDR3 is CSVREYEQYF. The CDR3 DNA follows: TGCAGCGTTCGGGAGTACGAGCAGTACTTC. This sequence joins TRBV29-1 and TRBJ2-7; possible D gene TRBD2, 6 bases. The germline V gene has CDR1 SQVTM and CDR2 ANQGSEA. There are 10 residues in the CDR3. V dropped 5 bases and J dropped 4 bases, with 6 bases sitting between them.

V is TRBV7-2 and J is TRBJ1-5; maybe TRBD1 (6 bases). Trimming took 6 bases from V and 4 from J, leaving 7 bases between them. This CDR3 is 12 amino acids long. Per germline, CDR1 SGHTA and CDR2 FQGNSA. This CDR3 reads CASSTGNQPQHF. The CDR3 nucleotides read TGTGCCAGCAGTACAGGGAATCAGCCCCAGCATTTT.

This rearrangement joins TRBV5-1 to TRBJ1-1, with a tentative D call TRBD1 (5 bases). The CDR3 contains 14 residues. The V end was cut by 4 bases, the J end by 2 bases, with 12 bases between. Germline assignment: CDR1 SGHRS and CDR2 YFSETQ. CDR3 in amino acids: CASSLDSFNTEAFF. In DNA form, the CDR3 reads TGCGCCAGCAGCCTCGACAGCTTTAACACTGAAGCTTTCTTT.

This clone occurred a few times. The chain has TRBV28 and TRBJ2-2; 7 nucleotides agree with TRBD2. J lost 3 bases, V lost 2 bases, and 0 bases had no gene match. This CDR3 spans 14 amino acids. Germline V lookup: CDR1 MDHEN, CDR2 SYDVKM. The CDR3 loop reads CASSLGGDTGELFF. For the CDR3, the DNA is TGTGCCAGCAGTTTAGGGGGGGACACCGGGGAGCTGTTTTTT.

The chain uses TRBV27 and TRBJ2-1; TRBD2 aligns across 14 bases. Germline V gene sequence: CDR1 MNHEY, CDR2 SMNVEV (reference sequence). The CDR3 sequence is 24 residues long. Germline trimming cut 4 bases from V and 0 bases from J; bases unmatched to any gene: 23. The CDR3 is CASSSRLAGGPLTSRHSSYNEQFF. The CDR3 nucleotides are TGTGCCAGCAGTTCAAGACTAGCGGGAGGGCCCTTGACTTCTAGGCACTCCTCCTACAATGAGCAGTTCTTC.

This clone has more than one count but fewer than ten. The V and J genes are TRBV5-1 and TRBJ1-5; 7 bases agree with TRBD1. V shed 1 base and J 5 bases; nucleotides not matched to a gene: 6. The germline V gene encodes CDR1 SGHRS and CDR2 YFSETQ. The CDR3 is made up of 15 amino acids. CDR3 in DNA: TGCGCCAGCAGCTTGTTCTCAGGGGGTGATCAGCCCCAGCATTTT. It specifies CASSLFSGGDQPQHF.